The 19 T cell receptor beta chains below come from one sample, sequenced in a study of metastatic and nonmetastatic thyroid tumors. TCRdb re-called the PCR reads with MiXCR. The data contain 85,000 to 95,000 clones, 14% to 15% of them singletons. Every patient was untreated before thyroid surgery. The sample was blood. The receptor set was obtained from a female donor with papillary thyroid cancer or a benign thyroid nodule (not recorded which). Some clones in this sample may be carry-over from other donors' samples.

A remark on this clone: The same CDR3 arises from other DNA sequences in this sample as well. The chain carries TRBV5-1 and TRBJ2-6, with TRBD1 matching 9 bases. The CDR3 totals 19 residues. Trimming at V came to 4 bases and at J to 4 bases, leaving 15 bases not matched to a gene. Germline V CDR1 and CDR2: SGHRS, YFSETQ. This chain's CDR3 is CASSLPEGQGYSGANVLTF. As DNA, the CDR3 is TGCGCCAGCAGCCTTCCCGAGGGACAGGGCTATTCCGGGGCCAACGTCCTGACTTTC. The whole variable domain, filled in from reference TRBV5-1 and TRBJ2-6, reads KAGVTQTPRYLIKTRGQQVTLSCSPISGHRSVSWYQQTPGQGLQFLFEYFSETQRNKGNFPGRFSGRQFSNSRSEMNVSTLELGDSALYLCASSLPEGQGYSGANVLTFGAGSRLTVL.

In this sample, this clone turned up many times. This chain connects TRBV5-1 to TRBJ1-2; 10 nucleotides agree with TRBD1. Trimming cost V 4 bases and J 0 bases; bases outside gene matches: 6. The V gene's germline CDR1 is SGHRS and CDR2 YFSETQ. The CDR3 is 16 amino acids. DNA for the CDR3: TGCGCCAGCAGCCCCTATGGACAGGGGGCTAACTATGGCTACACCTTC. Its protein is CASSPYGQGANYGYTF. Drawing the rest from reference TRBV5-1 and TRBJ1-2, the complete variable domain is KAGVTQTPRYLIKTRGQQVTLSCSPISGHRSVSWYQQTPGQGLQFLFEYFSETQRNKGNFPGRFSGRQFSNSRSEMNVSTLELGDSALYLCASSPYGQGANYGYTFGSGTRLTVV.

The chain joins TRBV20-1 to TRBJ2-1; D gene unclear. This CDR3 has 13 residues. Germline assignment: CDR1 DFQATT and CDR2 SNEGSKA (reference sequence). V was pared by 4 bases and J by 9 bases, with 16 bases between. CDR3 sequence: CSAKRGAIAEQFF. The CDR3 nucleotides read TGCAGTGCTAAGAGAGGCGCAATTGCTGAGCAGTTCTTC.

This clone was observed at least ten times. The J gene is TRBJ2-1, the V gene TRBV6-1, with D possibly being TRBD2 (6 bases). The CDR3 loop spans 11 amino acids. The germline V and J ends were trimmed by 7 bases and 10 bases, with 11 bases remaining between them. Germline V gives CDR1 MNHNS, CDR2 SASEGT. CDR3 loop: CASIHGGEQFF. CDR3 bases: TGTGCCAGCATCCACGGAGGGGAGCAGTTCTTC.

The V gene is TRBV5-5, the J gene TRBJ1-3; D gene ambiguous. The CDR3 runs to 16 residues. The germline gives CDR1 SGHKS, CDR2 YYEKEE (reference sequence). V gave up 1 base and J gave up 7 bases, with 18 bases separating them. In nucleotides, the CDR3 is TGTGCCAGCAGCTTGATCCTATCAGGACCCGGGAACACCATATATTTT. It yields the protein CASSLILSGPGNTIYF.

This clone was counted between two and nine times. The chain links TRBV28 to TRBJ1-2, with 9 bases aligning to TRBD1. CDR1 and CDR2 from the germline V gene are MDHEN and SYDVKM. The CDR3 length is 11 residues. The trim removed 10 bases at V and 3 bases at J, leaving 0 bases unmatched. CDR3 region: CANRGHYGYTF. CDR3 nucleotide sequence: TGTGCCAACAGGGGGCACTATGGCTACACCTTC.

This clone was detected ten times or more. J is TRBJ1-4 and V is TRBV13; perhaps TRBD1 as D (6 bases). The germline V gene has CDR1 PRHDT and CDR2 FYEKMQ (reference sequence). The germline V and J ends were trimmed by 5 bases and 7 bases, with 17 bases remaining between them. This CDR3 region has 15 residues. The CDR3 sequence is CASSPWGRESEKLFF. For the CDR3, the DNA is TGTGCCAGCAGCCCGTGGGGGCGAGAGAGTGAAAAACTGTTTTTT.

This clone has a count of ten or more. The V gene is TRBV20-1, the J gene TRBJ2-7; 15 nucleotides agree with TRBD2. The CDR3 length is 19 residues. V lost 3 bases to trimming and J lost 0 bases; unmatched junction nucleotides: 12. Germline CDR1 DFQATT, CDR2 SNEGSKA (reference sequence). CDR3: CSAREDSGTSGGSSYEQYF. The CDR3 region has the DNA TGCAGTGCTAGGGAAGATTCCGGGACTAGCGGGGGGAGCTCCTACGAGCAGTACTTC.

This clone appeared many times. V usage is TRBV20-1 and J usage is TRBJ2-4, with TRBD2 as a possible D gene (5 bases). V dropped 1 base and J dropped 2 bases, with 21 bases sitting between them. Germline V lookup: CDR1 DFQATT, CDR2 SNEGSKA (reference sequence). This CDR3 has 18 residues. In DNA form, the CDR3 reads TGCAGTGCTAGAGGAGGGATTACACCCATAGCCTCCAAAAACATTCAGTACTTC. Residues: CSARGGITPIASKNIQYF.

This clone was picked up many times. The J gene is TRBJ2-3, the V gene TRBV7-3; D perhaps matches TRBD2 (6 bases). Germline CDR1 SGHTA, CDR2 FQGTGA. This CDR3 has 15 residues. Trimming cost V 3 bases and J 3 bases, with 13 bases left between them. Here the CDR3 reads CASSFRGEMTDTQYF. DNA of the CDR3: TGTGCCAGCAGCTTTCGCGGGGAAATGACAGATACGCAGTATTTT.

As regards this clone: A much larger clone lies one base from this, so it may be a read error. DNA for the CDR3: TGCGCCAGCAGGGGTGTAGGCTCCTACGAGCAGTACTTC. Translation: CASRGVGSYEQYF. J is TRBJ2-7 and V is TRBV4-1; D is undetermined. Trimming stripped 6 bases from V and 0 bases from J, with 9 bases between. The V gene's germline CDR1 is MGHRA and CDR2 YSYEKL. The CDR3 sequence is 13 residues long.

There are a few counts of this clone. This may come from a read error, since a much larger clone is one base off. The chain links TRBV29-1 to TRBJ2-7; 9 bases are a match to TRBD1. CDR1 is SQVTM and CDR2 is ANQGSEA in the germline V gene. This CDR3 is built from 14 residues. V lost 8 bases and J lost 3; bases outside the gene matches: 11. The CDR3 sequence: CSFVLGTGIYEQYF. Written as DNA, the CDR3 is TGCAGCTTTGTTCTTGGGACAGGGATCTACGAGCAGTACTTC.

The chain employs TRBV7-9 and TRBJ2-4; D call uncertain. The germline CDR1 and CDR2 sequences are SEHNR and FQNEAQ (reference sequence). CDR3 length: 15 residues. With 5 bases removed from V and 0 bases from J, the gap between germline ends came to 11 bases. CDR3 region: CASSMGLLAKNIQYF. Written as DNA, the CDR3 is TGTGCCAGCAGCATGGGTCTCCTAGCCAAAAACATTCAGTACTTC.

This clone was recorded many times. The chain links TRBV25-1 to TRBJ2-7, with a possible D match to TRBD2 (6 bases). CDR1 MGHDK and CDR2 SYGVNS come from the germline V gene. Trimming removed 4 bases from V and 2 bases from J, with 15 bases in between. This CDR3 has 15 amino acids. Written as DNA, the CDR3 is TGTGCCAGCAGTGGCCGGACGGGGGTCCCCTACGAGCAGTACTTC. Translation: CASSGRTGVPYEQYF.

Note on this clone: A much bigger clone sits one base away, suggesting this may be a read error. Other DNA sequences in the same sample also yield this CDR3. CDR3 amino acids: CASSINEKLFF. The DNA of the CDR3 is TGTGCCAGTAGTATAAACGAAAAATTGTTTTTT. This sequence joins TRBV19 and TRBJ1-4; D remains ambiguous. The V gene's germline CDR1 is LNHDA and CDR2 SQIVND (reference sequence). This CDR3 is 11 amino acids long. Full variable domain (missing parts from reference TRBV19 and TRBJ1-4): DGGITQSPKYLFRKEGQNVTLSCEQNLNHDAMYWYRQDPGQGLRLIYYSQIVNDFQKGDIAEGYSVSREKKESFPLTVTSAQKNPTAFYLCASSINEKLFFGSGTQLSVL.

This clone was recorded at least ten times. This chain uses TRBV19 with TRBJ1-5; D unclear. The germline V and J ends were trimmed by 4 bases and 3 bases, with 10 bases remaining between them. CDR1 LNHDA and CDR2 SQIVND come from the germline V gene (reference sequence). The CDR3 consists of 14 residues. The CDR3 loop is CASSTDGFNQPQHF. The CDR3 coding sequence is TGTGCCAGTAGTACGGACGGATTCAATCAGCCCCAGCATTTT. Looking up the rest from reference TRBV19 and TRBJ1-5 gives the full variable domain: DGGITQSPKYLFRKEGQNVTLSCEQNLNHDAMYWYRQDPGQGLRLIYYSQIVNDFQKGDIAEGYSVSREKKESFPLTVTSAQKNPTAFYLCASSTDGFNQPQHFGDGTRLSIL.

At least ten counts were recorded for this clone. The chain uses TRBV4-1 and TRBJ1-1; TRBD1 might be the D (5 bases). The germline V gene has CDR1 MGHRA and CDR2 YSYEKL. The CDR3 is made up of 14 amino acids. Between the trimmed V and J ends, which lost 0 bases and 4 bases, there was a span of 9 bases. The DNA of the CDR3 is TGCGCCAGCAGCCAAGAGCAGGGTGCCACTGAAGCTTTCTTT. Residues: CASSQEQGATEAFF.

This clone came up many times. CDR3 nucleotides: TGTGCCAGCAGCGTAGGTACTATCTCTTACGAGCAGTACTTC. Translating it yields CASSVGTISYEQYF. V gene TRBV9 combines with J gene TRBJ2-7; no firm D call. The CDR3 has 14 amino acids. V lost 0 bases, J lost 4 bases, and 11 bases lay in between. The germline V gene encodes CDR1 SGDLS and CDR2 YYNGEE.

This clone appeared a few times. The DNA for the CDR3 is TGTGCCAGCAGTTTTAGGGGGTGGGAGGCTTTCTTT. It codes for CASSFRGWEAFF. V is TRBV12-3 or TRBV12-4 and J is TRBJ1-1; TRBD1 might be the D (6 bases). This CDR3 is 12 amino acids long. V gave up 3 bases and J gave up 11 bases, with 13 bases separating them.